This passage covers 10 T cell receptor beta chains from one sample sequenced in a study of blood T cell repertoires in COVID-19. The protocol was immunoSEQ multiplex PCR, while the TCRdb copy is restricted to in-frame clones and leaves out a portion. In the table there are around 290,000 clones, more than 75% of which are singletons. Sequenced input: PBMCs or T cells enriched from blood (not recorded which). The receptors originated from a woman aged 55-75 years in a cohort exposed to, infected with or recovered from COVID-19 (not recorded which).

The V gene is TRBV29-1, the J gene TRBJ2-7; D is uncertain. Germline CDR1 SQVTM, CDR2 ANQGSEA. This CDR3 comprises 11 residues. Trimming removed 4 bases from V and 4 bases from J, with 8 bases in between. Written as DNA, the CDR3 is TGCAGCGTTGCTACTGATTACGAGCAGTACTTC. It is translated as CSVATDYEQYF.

The chain links TRBV5-1 to TRBJ1-2, with TRBD1 matching 7 bases. The germline V gene has CDR1 SGHRS and CDR2 YFSETQ. The CDR3 loop spans 14 amino acids. V trimming: 6 bases; J trimming: 4 bases; junction bases outside the gene matches: 9. CDR3 region: CASTETGAGYGYTF. CDR3 coding DNA: TGCGCCAGCACTGAAACAGGGGCCGGCTATGGCTACACCTTC.

This chain joins TRBV28 and TRBJ2-7; a possible D gene is TRBD1 (5 bases). The CDR3 length is 13 residues. Trimming took off 7 bases at V and 8 bases at J, with 18 bases between the two ends. Germline CDR1 is MDHEN and CDR2 is SYDVKM. The CDR3 region has the DNA TGTGCCAGCAATAACGACCCGTCAGGGAAGCAGTACTTC. Translating it yields CASNNDPSGKQYF.

This clone appeared once. This sequence joins TRBV9 and TRBJ2-2, with 10 bases identical to TRBD2. The CDR3 is made up of 16 amino acids. The V segment lost 4 bases and the J segment 1 base; nucleotides outside the gene matches: 4. Germline lookup yields CDR1 SGDLS and CDR2 YYNGEE. The CDR3 loop is CASSPGLAVNTGELFF. CDR3 in DNA: TGTGCCAGCAGCCCTGGACTAGCGGTGAACACCGGGGAGCTGTTTTTT.

V usage is TRBV9 and J usage is TRBJ1-1, with D hard to call. V lost 3 bases to trimming and J lost 10 bases, with 16 bases between them. The CDR3 is made up of 13 amino acids. Germline assignment: CDR1 SGDLS and CDR2 YYNGEE. The CDR3 nucleotides are TGTGCCAGCAGCGGAGGGAATCGGCGCGCAGCTTTCTTT. Translating it yields CASSGGNRRAAFF.

This sequence joins TRBV25-1 and TRBJ2-7, with 8 bases aligning to TRBD1. The CDR3 sequence is 15 residues long. Germline V gives CDR1 MGHDK, CDR2 SYGVNS. V shed 2 bases, J shed 2 bases, and the junction held 5 bases outside the gene matches. The DNA for the CDR3 is TGTGCCAGCAGTGAAGTTCGGACAGGGACCTACGAGCAGTACTTC. Translation gives CASSEVRTGTYEQYF.

The V call is TRBV7-9, the J call TRBJ2-3; TRBD1 agrees at 8 bases. This CDR3 is built from 17 residues. CDR1 and CDR2 (germline): SEHNR, FQNEAQ (reference sequence). J was trimmed by 3 bases and V by 5 bases; bases with no gene match: 13. CDR3 region: CASSADPWTGLTDTQYF. For the CDR3, the DNA is TGTGCCAGCAGCGCCGATCCCTGGACAGGGCTTACAGATACGCAGTATTTT.

The rearrangement joins TRBV30 to TRBJ2-1, with D possibly matching TRBD2 (6 bases). The CDR3 length is 14 residues. Germline CDR1 is GTSNPN and CDR2 is SVGIG (reference sequence). Trimming took 1 base from V and 5 from J, leaving 12 bases between them. In DNA, the CDR3 is TGTGCCTGGAGTGCGGGAGTAACCCACAATGAGCAGTTCTTC. It translates to CAWSAGVTHNEQFF.

This rearrangement joins TRBV15 to TRBJ2-1; 7 bases map to TRBD2. CDR1 and CDR2 from the germline V gene are LNHNV and YYDKDF (reference sequence). This CDR3 has 17 amino acids. V gave up 0 bases and J gave up 0 bases; unmatched junction bases: 5. The CDR3 here is CATSREGGRHSYNEQFF. CDR3 sequence (DNA): TGTGCCACCAGCAGAGAGGGCGGGAGACACTCCTACAATGAGCAGTTCTTC.

The chain recombines TRBV11-2 with TRBJ2-1, with D hard to call. CDR1 is SGHAT and CDR2 is FQNNGV in the germline V gene. This CDR3 contains 15 residues. The V end was cut by 4 bases, the J end by 1 base, with 11 bases between. This CDR3 reads CASSWADPSYNEQFF. CDR3 DNA: TGTGCCAGCAGCTGGGCTGACCCGTCCTACAATGAGCAGTTCTTC.